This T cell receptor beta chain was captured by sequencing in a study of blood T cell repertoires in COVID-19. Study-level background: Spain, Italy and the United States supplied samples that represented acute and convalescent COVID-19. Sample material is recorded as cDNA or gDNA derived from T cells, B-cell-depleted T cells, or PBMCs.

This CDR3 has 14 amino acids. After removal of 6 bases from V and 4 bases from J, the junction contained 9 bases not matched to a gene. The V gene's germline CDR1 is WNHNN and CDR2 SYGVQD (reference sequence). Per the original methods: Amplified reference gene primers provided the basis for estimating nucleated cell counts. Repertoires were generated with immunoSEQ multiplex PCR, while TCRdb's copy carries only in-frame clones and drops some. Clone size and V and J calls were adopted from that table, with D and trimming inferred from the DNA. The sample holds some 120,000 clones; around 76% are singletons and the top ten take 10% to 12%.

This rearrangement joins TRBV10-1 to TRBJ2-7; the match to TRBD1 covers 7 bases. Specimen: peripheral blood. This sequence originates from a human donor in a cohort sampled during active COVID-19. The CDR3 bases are TGCGCCAGCAGCCCCGGGACAGCCCAATACGAGCAGTACTTC. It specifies CASSPGTAQYEQYF.